This paragraph covers one T cell receptor beta chain sequence. The antigen is undetermined. J gave up 2 bases and V 2 bases, and 3 bases lay outside the gene matches. The germline gives CDR1 SGHTA, CDR2 FQGTGA. This CDR3 is built from 15 residues. These data come from a study of a mutant IDH1 vaccine in newly diagnosed glioma. Study-level background: The initiation of vaccination occurred 4-6 weeks after radiotherapy alone, or with temozolomide cycles.

Time point described: week 11, during vaccination. Every vaccine dose comprised 300 ug of mutant IDH1 20-mer peptide plus topical imiquimod. New IDH1-mutant, ATRX-lost WHO grade 3 or 4 astrocytomas occurred in donors. Produced via immunoSEQ multiplex PCR; TCRdb's table is partial and in-frame only. The sample lists 110,000 or so clones; roughly nine tenths were seen once. The sequenced sample was PBMCs, obtained from a glioma patient whose treatment included an IDH1 peptide vaccine. The receptor was derived from a woman in her forties or fifties with glioma. V usage is TRBV7-3 and J usage is TRBJ2-7; 10 bases line up with TRBD2. The CDR3 loop reads CASSLASGSTYEQYF. As DNA, the CDR3 is TGTGCCAGCAGCTTAGCTAGCGGGAGTACCTACGAGCAGTACTTC. Full variable domain (outside the CDR3, taken from reference TRBV7-3 and TRBJ2-7): GAGVSQTPSNKVTEKGKYVELRCDPISGHTALYWYRQSLGQGPEFLIYFQGTGAADDSGLPNDRFFAVRPEGSVSTLKIQRTERGDSAVYLCASSLASGSTYEQYFGPGTRLTVT.